This T cell receptor (beta chain) came from a study of human T cells and chemical hapten exposure. This clonotype has at least ten counts. One entry per CDR3 protein, called by TCRdb with MiXCR from the 5' RACE reads. The sample lists 150,000 or so distinct CDR3 sequences; about 4% were seen once. Unfractionated whole blood served as the source for total RNA extraction. Germline CDR1 reads MDHEN; CDR2 reads SYDVKM. V gave up 3 bases and J gave up 3 bases, with 14 bases separating them. This CDR3 comprises 15 residues. The chain is built from TRBV28 and TRBJ2-5, with D unclear. This clonotype was obtained from a female donor in good health. The CDR3 nucleotides are TGTGCCAGCAGTTTTAGCCGCCGAACCAAAGAGACCCAGTACTTC. Translating gives CASSFSRRTKETQYF. The full variable domain, completed using reference TRBV28 and TRBJ2-5, is DVKVTQSSRYLVKRTGEKVFLECVQDMDHENMFWYRQDPGLGLRLIYFSYDVKMKEKGDIPEGYSVSREKKERFSLILESASTNQTSMYLCASSFSRRTKETQYFGPGTRLLVL.